This T cell receptor (beta chain) came from a study of blood T cell repertoires in COVID-19. Study in general: Researchers got acute and convalescent COVID-19 samples from the United States, Italy and Spain. Nucleic acid was either cDNA or gDNA, and it came from T cells, B-cell-depleted T cells, or PBMCs.

The assay was immunoSEQ multiplex PCR, and TCRdb's table has in-frame clones only and misses some. The table has about 120,000 clones, approximately 90% seen once. The TCR sequence derives from a human donor with active COVID-19. The donor label of this sample is uncertain. The sample was peripheral blood.

The CDR3 DNA follows: TGTGCCAGCAGCTTAAACAGGTACAATGAGCAGTTCTTC. Protein product: CASSLNRYNEQFF. The chain recombines TRBV7-3 with TRBJ2-1; D perhaps matches TRBD1 (5 bases). V was cut by 1 base and J by 4 bases, with 5 bases left in between. This CDR3 contains 13 residues. The V gene's germline CDR1 is SGHTA and CDR2 FQGTGA.